The 21 T cell receptor beta chains presented below share a single source sample, sequenced in a study of T cell responses to AZD1222 COVID-19 vaccine. The method was immunoSEQ multiplex PCR; TCRdb's version includes in-frame clones alone and lacks a portion of them. The sample gives about 150,000 clones, nearly 90% of which show up once; 5.1% is in the top ten. The sample was peripheral blood, taken on day 0 of AZD1222 vaccination. Receptors originate from an adult in good health.

The chain carries TRBV5-6 and TRBJ1-4; possibly TRBD1 for D (6 bases). Germline CDR1 is SGHDT and CDR2 is YYEEEE. This CDR3 has 15 amino acids. Trimming cost V 4 bases and J 7 bases, with 17 bases left between them. The CDR3 loop reads CASSLLGQRIEKLFF. Written as DNA, the CDR3 is TGTGCCAGCAGCCTGTTAGGACAGCGGATTGAAAAACTGTTTTTT.

This clone has just one count. The V call is TRBV19, the J call TRBJ2-7; D perhaps matches TRBD2 (5 bases). This CDR3 has 16 residues. With 7 bases removed from V and 0 bases from J, the gap between germline ends came to 19 bases. From germline, CDR1 is LNHDA and CDR2 SQIVND (reference sequence). The CDR3 DNA is TGTGCCAGTACCTCCACCTGGCGGGTGAGCTCCTACGAGCAGTACTTC. As protein: CASTSTWRVSSYEQYF.

V is TRBV3-1 (or the pseudogene TRBV3-2) and J is TRBJ2-1; TRBD2 aligns across 14 bases. The CDR3 has 15 residues. V gave up 6 bases and J gave up 9 bases; unmatched junction bases: 7. The germline CDR1 and CDR2 sequences are LGHDT and YNNKEL (reference sequence). The CDR3 nucleotides are TGTGCCAGCAGTTGGACTAGCGGGAGGCCGGTTGAGCAGTTCTTC. It codes for CASSWTSGRPVEQFF.

V is TRBV5-4 and J is TRBJ1-1, with D maybe TRBD1 (6 bases). CDR3 length: 14 amino acids. Trimming took off 1 base at V and 1 base at J, with 8 bases between the two ends. Germline V CDR1 and CDR2: SGHNT, YYREEE (reference sequence). The CDR3 nucleotides are TGTGCCAGCAGCTTGCAGACAGGGAACACTGAAGCTTTCTTT. This gives the protein CASSLQTGNTEAFF.

The chain combines TRBV5-1 with TRBJ2-2; D is perhaps TRBD1 (5 bases). The V and J ends lost 0 bases and 6 bases respectively, with 18 bases between them. Looked up from germline, CDR1 is SGHRS and CDR2 is YFSETQ. The CDR3 totals 17 residues. The chain's CDR3 is CASSLVRTSDGAGELFF. Written as DNA, the CDR3 is TGCGCCAGCAGCTTGGTCCGGACATCGGATGGGGCCGGGGAGCTGTTTTTT.

CDR3 nucleotide sequence: TGTGCCAGCAGCCCCGGACAGGGTGGTTCACCCCTCCACTTT. Amino acid sequence: CASSPGQGGSPLHF. The chain recombines TRBV7-3 with TRBJ1-6; TRBD1 agrees at 8 bases. This CDR3 spans 14 amino acids. Trimming cost V 5 bases and J 9 bases; bases outside gene matches: 6. Germline V CDR1 and CDR2: SGHTA, FQGTGA.

The CDR3 bases are TGTGCCAGCAGCCGCGATGCTAACTATGGCTACACCTTC. Its protein is CASSRDANYGYTF. This chain connects TRBV6-6 to TRBJ1-2; D is ambiguous. Germline V gives CDR1 MNHNY, CDR2 SVGAGI (reference sequence). Deletions cut 6 bases from V and 0 bases from J, with 8 bases between. The CDR3 covers 13 residues.

The chain recombines TRBV19 with TRBJ2-5, with a possible D match to TRBD2 (6 bases). Trimming stripped 1 base from V and 5 bases from J, with 11 bases between. From germline, CDR1 is LNHDA and CDR2 SQIVND (reference sequence). The CDR3 consists of 14 residues. The CDR3 DNA reads as TGTGCCAGTAGTATAGTACTAGCAGGCGAGACCCAGTACTTC. It specifies CASSIVLAGETQYF.

The J gene is TRBJ1-5, the V gene TRBV15, with TRBD1 as a possible D gene (6 bases). The germline V and J ends were trimmed by 0 bases and 4 bases, with 13 bases remaining between them. This CDR3 region has 16 residues. The germline CDR1 and CDR2 sequences are LNHNV and YYDKDF (reference sequence). This CDR3 reads CATSRDGGAANQPQHF. CDR3 nucleotide sequence: TGTGCCACCAGCAGAGATGGGGGGGCCGCGAATCAGCCCCAGCATTTT.

V and J are TRBV28 and TRBJ2-1; tentative D call: TRBD1 (5 bases). The CDR3 runs 16 residues. V lost 2 bases and J 6 bases, leaving 17 bases between the germline ends. Germline assignment: CDR1 MDHEN and CDR2 SYDVKM. The CDR3 loop is CASSLIQAKGFNEQFF. The CDR3, as DNA: TGTGCCAGCAGTTTAATTCAAGCTAAGGGGTTCAATGAGCAGTTCTTC.

The chain is built from TRBV5-4 and TRBJ2-2; maybe TRBD1 (6 bases). The CDR3 contains 15 residues. V lost 3 bases and J lost 5, with 14 bases in between. Germline CDR1 SGHNT, CDR2 YYREEE (reference sequence). The CDR3 reads CASSSGQGLTGELFF. The CDR3 DNA is TGTGCCAGCAGCTCGGGTCAGGGGCTTACCGGGGAGCTGTTTTTT.

This clone was counted between two and nine times. The chain has TRBV28 and TRBJ1-5; TRBD1 might be the D (6 bases). Germline CDR1 MDHEN, CDR2 SYDVKM. Trimming pared 1 base from V and 1 base from J, leaving 11 bases between. CDR3 length equals 16 residues. The CDR3 nucleotides are TGTGCCAGCAGTTTATTGACAGGCGTAAGCAATCAGCCCCAGCATTTT. This codes for CASSLLTGVSNQPQHF.

The V call is TRBV7-9, the J call TRBJ2-5; D unresolved. V lost 1 base and J lost 4, with 7 bases in between. The CDR3 contains 13 residues. Germline values: CDR1 SEHNR, CDR2 FQNEAQ (reference sequence). CDR3 sequence reads: CASSLVSPETQYF. The CDR3 region has the DNA TGTGCCAGCAGCTTAGTCTCCCCAGAGACCCAGTACTTC.

The J gene is TRBJ2-1, the V gene TRBV9; possible D gene TRBD2, 6 bases. Trimming pared 4 bases from V and 7 bases from J, leaving 18 bases between. The CDR3 spans 15 residues. Germline CDR1 reads SGDLS; CDR2 reads YYNGEE. CDR3 in DNA: TGTGCCAGCAGCCCCCTGGGACTGGAGGGTAATGAGCAGTTCTTC. As protein: CASSPLGLEGNEQFF.

V and J are TRBV4-2 and TRBJ1-6; D not resolved. This CDR3 is 22 amino acids long. Germline-derived CDR1 and CDR2 are LGHNA and YNFKEQ. V lost 4 bases and J 1 base, leaving 29 bases between the germline ends. The CDR3: CASSPEYPGSSVIESYNSPLHF. CDR3 coding DNA: TGTGCCAGCAGCCCTGAGTATCCAGGAAGTTCTGTGATAGAGTCCTATAATTCACCCCTCCACTTT.

The rearrangement joins TRBV19 to TRBJ1-4; D remains unclear. V shed 0 bases and J shed 8 bases, with 13 bases lying between them. The V gene's germline CDR1 is LNHDA and CDR2 SQIVND (reference sequence). There are 15 residues in the CDR3. The DNA of the CDR3 is TGTGCCAGTAGTATAGATGGTCGGGCTACGGAAAAACTGTTTTTT. It codes for CASSIDGRATEKLFF.

V and J are TRBV18 and TRBJ2-1, with D possibly being TRBD2 (6 bases). This CDR3 is built from 17 residues. V was cut by 4 bases and J by 5 bases, with 21 bases left in between. Germline values: CDR1 KGHSH, CDR2 LQKENI. The CDR3 coding sequence is TGTGCCAGCTCACTCACCTCGGGAGCATCCATAGACAATGAGCAGTTCTTC. Encoded protein: CASSLTSGASIDNEQFF.

CDR3 nucleotides: TGTGCCACCCAACCGGGCCCGGCCTACGAGCAGTACTTC. Amino acids: CATQPGPAYEQYF. The rearrangement uses TRBV15 and TRBJ2-7; D remains ambiguous. The CDR3 length is 13 residues. CDR1 is LNHNV, CDR2 YYDKDF, per germline (reference sequence). V gave up 8 bases and J gave up 2 bases, with 13 bases separating them. The full variable domain, with the rest looked up from reference TRBV15 and TRBJ2-7, is DAMVIQNPRYQVTQFGKPVTLSCSQTLNHNVMYWYQQKSSQAPKLLFHYYDKDFNNEADTPDNFQSRRPNTSFCFLDIRSPGLGDTAMYLCATQPGPAYEQYFGPGTRLTVT.

DNA for the CDR3: TGTGCCAGCAGAAGACAGAGCATGAACACTGAAGCTTTCTTT. It translates to CASRRQSMNTEAFF. The chain uses TRBV6-5 and TRBJ1-1; D is possibly TRBD1 (5 bases). This CDR3 is 14 amino acids long. The V gene's germline CDR1 is MNHEY and CDR2 SVGAGI. V was shortened by 6 bases and J by 0 bases, with 11 bases between the two germline ends.

The CDR3 DNA reads as TGTGCCAGCAGTGAAAATTGGGCAGGGTACCCTCACTTT. Translation: CASSENWAGYPHF. The V and J genes are TRBV6-1 and TRBJ1-6, with D perhaps TRBD1 (5 bases). The CDR3 has 13 residues. V shed 2 bases and J shed 19 bases, with 18 bases lying between them. Germline CDR1 reads MNHNS; CDR2 reads SASEGT.

This sequence joins TRBV7-8 and TRBJ2-2; D assignment may be TRBD1 or TRBD2 (6 bases each). CDR3 length equals 14 residues. The germline CDR1 and CDR2 sequences are SGHVS and FQNEAQ. The CDR3 region has the DNA TGTGCTGGGGGCGGGACCACCTTCACCGGGGAGCTGTTTTTT. Its translation is CAGGGTTFTGELFF.